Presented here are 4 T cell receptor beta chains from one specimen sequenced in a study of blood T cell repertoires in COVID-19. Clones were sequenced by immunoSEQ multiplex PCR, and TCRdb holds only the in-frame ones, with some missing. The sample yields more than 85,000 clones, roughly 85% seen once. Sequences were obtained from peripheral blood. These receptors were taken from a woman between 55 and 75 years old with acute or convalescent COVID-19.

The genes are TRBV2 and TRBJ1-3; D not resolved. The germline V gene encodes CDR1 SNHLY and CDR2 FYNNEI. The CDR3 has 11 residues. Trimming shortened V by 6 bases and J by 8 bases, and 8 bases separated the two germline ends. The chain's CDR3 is CASRESDTIYF. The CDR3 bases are TGTGCCAGCAGGGAATCGGACACCATATATTTT. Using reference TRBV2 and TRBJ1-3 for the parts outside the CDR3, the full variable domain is EPEVTQTPSHQVTQMGQEVILRCVPISNHLYFYWYRQILGQKVEFLVSFYNNEISEKSEIFDDQFSVERPDGSNFTLKIRSTKLEDSAMYFCASRESDTIYFGEGSWLTVV.

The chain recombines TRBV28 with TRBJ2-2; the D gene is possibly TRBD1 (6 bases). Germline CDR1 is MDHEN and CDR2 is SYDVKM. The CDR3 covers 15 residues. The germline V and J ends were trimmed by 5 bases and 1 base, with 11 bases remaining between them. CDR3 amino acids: CASSRPGVNTGELFF. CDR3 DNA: TGTGCCAGCAGTCGTCCAGGGGTGAACACCGGGGAGCTGTTTTTT.

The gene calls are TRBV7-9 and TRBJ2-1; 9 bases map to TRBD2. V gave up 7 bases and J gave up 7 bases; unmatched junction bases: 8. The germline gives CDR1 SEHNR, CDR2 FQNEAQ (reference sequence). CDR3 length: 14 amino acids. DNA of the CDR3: TGTGCCAGCACATTAGGGACTAGCAATAATGAGCAGTTCTTC. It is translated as CASTLGTSNNEQFF.

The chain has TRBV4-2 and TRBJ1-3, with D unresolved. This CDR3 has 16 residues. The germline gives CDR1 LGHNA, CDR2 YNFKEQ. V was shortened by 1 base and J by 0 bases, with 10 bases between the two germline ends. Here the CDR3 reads CASSQGPSTSGNTIYF. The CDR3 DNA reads TGTGCCAGCAGCCAAGGGCCGTCCACCTCTGGAAACACCATATATTTT.